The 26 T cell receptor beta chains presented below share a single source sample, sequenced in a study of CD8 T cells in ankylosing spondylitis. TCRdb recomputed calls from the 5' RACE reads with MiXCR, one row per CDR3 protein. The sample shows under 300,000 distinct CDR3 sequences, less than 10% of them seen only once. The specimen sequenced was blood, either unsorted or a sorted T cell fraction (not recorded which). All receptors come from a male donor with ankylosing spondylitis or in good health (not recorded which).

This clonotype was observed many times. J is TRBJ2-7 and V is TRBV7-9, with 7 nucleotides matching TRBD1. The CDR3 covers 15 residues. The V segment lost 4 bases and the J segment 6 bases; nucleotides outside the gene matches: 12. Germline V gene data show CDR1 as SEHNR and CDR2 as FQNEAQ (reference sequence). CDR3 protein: CASSSSRDRVGEQYF. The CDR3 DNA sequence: TGTGCCAGCAGCTCCTCCCGAGACAGGGTGGGCGAGCAGTACTTC. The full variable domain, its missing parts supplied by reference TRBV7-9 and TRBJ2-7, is DTGVSQNPRHKITKRGQNVTFRCDPISEHNRLYWYRQTLGQGPEFLTYFQNEAQLEKSRLLSDRFSAERPKGSFSTLEIQRTEQGDSAMYLCASSSSRDRVGEQYFGPGTRLTVT.

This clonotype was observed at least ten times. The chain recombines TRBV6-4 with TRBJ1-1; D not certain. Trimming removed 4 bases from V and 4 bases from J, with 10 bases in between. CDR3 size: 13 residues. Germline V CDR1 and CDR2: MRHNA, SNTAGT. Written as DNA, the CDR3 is TGTGCCAGCAGTGTCCAGTTGGGCACTGAAGCTTTCTTT. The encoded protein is CASSVQLGTEAFF.

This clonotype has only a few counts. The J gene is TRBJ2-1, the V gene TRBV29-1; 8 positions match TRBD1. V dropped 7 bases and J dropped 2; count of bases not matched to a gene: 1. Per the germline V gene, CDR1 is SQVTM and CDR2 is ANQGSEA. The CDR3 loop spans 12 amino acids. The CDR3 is CSGGQAYNEQFF. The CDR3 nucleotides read TGCAGCGGGGGACAGGCCTACAATGAGCAGTTCTTC.

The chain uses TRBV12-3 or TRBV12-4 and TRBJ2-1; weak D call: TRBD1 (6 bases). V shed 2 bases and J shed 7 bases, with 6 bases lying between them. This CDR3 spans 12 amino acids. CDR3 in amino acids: CASSLTGNEQFF. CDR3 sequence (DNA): TGTGCCAGCAGTTTAACAGGGAATGAGCAGTTCTTC.

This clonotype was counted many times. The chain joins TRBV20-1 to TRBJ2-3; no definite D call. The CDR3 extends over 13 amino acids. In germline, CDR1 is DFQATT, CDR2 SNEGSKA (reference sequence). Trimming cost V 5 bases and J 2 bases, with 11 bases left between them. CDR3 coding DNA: TGCAGTGCTGCCACGGGCCTCACAGATACGCAGTATTTT. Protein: CSAATGLTDTQYF.

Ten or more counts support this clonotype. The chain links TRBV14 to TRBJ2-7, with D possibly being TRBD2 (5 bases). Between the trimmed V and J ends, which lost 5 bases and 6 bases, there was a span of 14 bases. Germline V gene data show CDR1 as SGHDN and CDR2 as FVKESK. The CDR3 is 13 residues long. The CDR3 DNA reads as TGTGCCAGCAGCTTCACCCCGGGGTCCGAGCAGTACTTC. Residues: CASSFTPGSEQYF.

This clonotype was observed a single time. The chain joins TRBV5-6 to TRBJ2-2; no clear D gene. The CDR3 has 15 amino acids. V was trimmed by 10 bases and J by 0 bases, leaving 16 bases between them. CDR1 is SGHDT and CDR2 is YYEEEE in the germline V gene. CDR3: CAGYVGRPNTGELFF. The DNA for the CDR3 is TGTGCCGGATACGTGGGCAGGCCGAACACCGGGGAGCTGTTTTTT.

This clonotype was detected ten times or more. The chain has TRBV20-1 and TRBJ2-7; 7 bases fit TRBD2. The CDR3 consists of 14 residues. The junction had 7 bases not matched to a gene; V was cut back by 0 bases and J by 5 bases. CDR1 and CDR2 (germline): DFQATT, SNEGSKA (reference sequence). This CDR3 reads CSARDKGGVHEQYF. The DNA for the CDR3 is TGCAGTGCTAGAGACAAGGGAGGGGTCCACGAGCAGTACTTC.

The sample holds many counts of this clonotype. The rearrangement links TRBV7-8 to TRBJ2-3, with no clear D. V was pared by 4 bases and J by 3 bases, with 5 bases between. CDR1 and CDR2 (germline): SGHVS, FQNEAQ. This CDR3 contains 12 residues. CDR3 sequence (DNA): TGTGCCAGCAGCTCGATAACAGATACGCAGTATTTT. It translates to CASSSITDTQYF. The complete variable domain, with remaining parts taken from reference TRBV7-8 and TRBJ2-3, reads GAGVSQSPRYKVAKRGQDVALRCDPISGHVSLFWYQQALGQGPEFLTYFQNEAQLDKSGLPSDRFFAERPEGSVSTLKIQRTQQEDSAVYLCASSSITDTQYFGPGTRLTVL.

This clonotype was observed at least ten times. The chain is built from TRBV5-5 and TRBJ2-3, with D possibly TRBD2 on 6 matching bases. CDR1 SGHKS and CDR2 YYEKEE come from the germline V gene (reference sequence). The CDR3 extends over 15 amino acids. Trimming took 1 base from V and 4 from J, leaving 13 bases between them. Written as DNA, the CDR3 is TGTGCCAGCAGCTTGCGGACCGGCGGGGCAGATACGCAGTATTTT. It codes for CASSLRTGGADTQYF.

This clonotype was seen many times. The CDR3 DNA is TGTGCCAGCAGTTTACCCACGGGGTTTGACGGGGAGCTGTTTTTT. Protein sequence: CASSLPTGFDGELFF. The V call is TRBV12-3 or TRBV12-4, the J call TRBJ2-2, with D possibly TRBD2 on 5 matching bases. Trimming shortened V by 2 bases and J by 7 bases, and 14 bases separated the two germline ends. The CDR3 sequence is 15 residues long.

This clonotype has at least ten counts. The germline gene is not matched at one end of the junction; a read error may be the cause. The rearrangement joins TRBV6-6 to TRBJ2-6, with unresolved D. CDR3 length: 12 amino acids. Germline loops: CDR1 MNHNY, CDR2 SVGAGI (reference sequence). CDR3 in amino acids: CAYSSGANVLTF. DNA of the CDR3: TGCGCTTACAGCTCTGGGGCCAACGTCCTGACTTTC.

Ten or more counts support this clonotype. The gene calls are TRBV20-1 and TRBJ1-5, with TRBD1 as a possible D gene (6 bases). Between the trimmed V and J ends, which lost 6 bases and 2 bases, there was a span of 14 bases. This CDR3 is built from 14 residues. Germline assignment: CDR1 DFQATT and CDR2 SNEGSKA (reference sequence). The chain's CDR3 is CSARGLDGNQPQHF. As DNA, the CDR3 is TGCAGTGCCAGGGGCCTGGATGGCAATCAGCCCCAGCATTTT.

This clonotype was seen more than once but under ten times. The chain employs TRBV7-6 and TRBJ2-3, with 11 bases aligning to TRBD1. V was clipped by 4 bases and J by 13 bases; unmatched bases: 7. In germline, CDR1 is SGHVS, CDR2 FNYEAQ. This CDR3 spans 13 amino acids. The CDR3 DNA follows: TGTGCCAGCAGCTCCACCGGGACAGGGGGAAAGTATTTT. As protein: CASSSTGTGGKYF.

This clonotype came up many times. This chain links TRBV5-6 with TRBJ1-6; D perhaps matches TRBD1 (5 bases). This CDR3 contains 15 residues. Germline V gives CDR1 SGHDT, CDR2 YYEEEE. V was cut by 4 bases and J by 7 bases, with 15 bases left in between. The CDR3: CASSDGGALNSPLHF. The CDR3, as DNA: TGTGCCAGCAGCGACGGAGGGGCCTTGAATTCACCCCTCCACTTT.

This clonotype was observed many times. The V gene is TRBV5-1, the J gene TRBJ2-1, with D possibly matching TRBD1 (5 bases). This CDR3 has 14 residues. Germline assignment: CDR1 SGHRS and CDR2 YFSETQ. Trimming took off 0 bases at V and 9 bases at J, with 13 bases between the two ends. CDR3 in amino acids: CASSLEQGTVEQFF. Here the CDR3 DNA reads TGCGCCAGCAGCTTGGAGCAGGGAACGGTTGAGCAGTTCTTC. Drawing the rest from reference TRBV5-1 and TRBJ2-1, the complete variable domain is KAGVTQTPRYLIKTRGQQVTLSCSPISGHRSVSWYQQTPGQGLQFLFEYFSETQRNKGNFPGRFSGRQFSNSRSEMNVSTLELGDSALYLCASSLEQGTVEQFFGPGTRLTVL.

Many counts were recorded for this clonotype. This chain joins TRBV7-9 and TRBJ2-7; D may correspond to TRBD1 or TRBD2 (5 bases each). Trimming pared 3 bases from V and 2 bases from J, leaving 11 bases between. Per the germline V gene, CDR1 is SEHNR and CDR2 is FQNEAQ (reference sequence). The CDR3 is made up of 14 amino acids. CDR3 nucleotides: TGTGCCAGCAGCTTTGGAGAGGGGACCTACGAGCAGTACTTC. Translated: CASSFGEGTYEQYF.

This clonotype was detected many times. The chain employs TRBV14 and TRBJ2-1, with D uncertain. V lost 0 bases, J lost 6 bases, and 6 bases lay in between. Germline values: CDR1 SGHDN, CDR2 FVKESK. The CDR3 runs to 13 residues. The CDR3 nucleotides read TGTGCCAGCAGCCAAGAGAACAGCAATGAGCAGTTCTTC. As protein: CASSQENSNEQFF.

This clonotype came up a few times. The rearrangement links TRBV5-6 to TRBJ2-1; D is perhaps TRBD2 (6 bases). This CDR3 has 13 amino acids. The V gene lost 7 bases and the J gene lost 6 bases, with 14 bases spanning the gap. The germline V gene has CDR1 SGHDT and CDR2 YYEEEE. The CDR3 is CASRRLGLNEQFF. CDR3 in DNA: TGTGCCAGCCGCAGACTAGGACTCAATGAGCAGTTCTTC.

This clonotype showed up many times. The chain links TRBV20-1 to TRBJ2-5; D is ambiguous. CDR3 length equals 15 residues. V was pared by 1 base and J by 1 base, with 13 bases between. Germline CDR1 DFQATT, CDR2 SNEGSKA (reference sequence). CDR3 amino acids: CSARAPSISQETQYF. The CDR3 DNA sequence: TGCAGTGCTAGAGCCCCCTCTATATCCCAAGAGACCCAGTACTTC.

CDR3 region: CSARDNRPEGQYEQYF. In nucleotides, the CDR3 is TGCAGTGCTAGAGATAATCGGCCCGAGGGCCAGTACGAGCAGTACTTC. The J gene is TRBJ2-7, the V gene TRBV20-1, with D possibly matching TRBD2 (5 bases). The CDR3 has 16 amino acids. The germline V gene encodes CDR1 DFQATT and CDR2 SNEGSKA (reference sequence). V gave up 0 bases and J gave up 4 bases, with 19 bases separating them.

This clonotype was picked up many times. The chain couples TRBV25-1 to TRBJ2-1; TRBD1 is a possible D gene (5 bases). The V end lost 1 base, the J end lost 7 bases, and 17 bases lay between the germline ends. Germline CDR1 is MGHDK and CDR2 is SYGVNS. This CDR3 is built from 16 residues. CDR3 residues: CASSELGAGSRNEQFF. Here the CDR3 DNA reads TGTGCCAGCAGTGAATTAGGGGCAGGGTCAAGGAATGAGCAGTTCTTC.

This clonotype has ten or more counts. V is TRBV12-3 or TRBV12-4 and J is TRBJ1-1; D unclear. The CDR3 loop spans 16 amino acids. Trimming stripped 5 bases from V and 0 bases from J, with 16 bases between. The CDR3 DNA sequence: TGTGCCAGCAGTCCCGGGCCCGGTAGAGTGAACACTGAAGCTTTCTTT. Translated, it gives CASSPGPGRVNTEAFF.

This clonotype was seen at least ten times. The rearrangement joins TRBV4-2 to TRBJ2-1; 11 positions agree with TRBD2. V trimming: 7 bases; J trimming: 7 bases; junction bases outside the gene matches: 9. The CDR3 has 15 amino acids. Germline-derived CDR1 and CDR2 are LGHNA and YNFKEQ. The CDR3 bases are TGTGCCAGCACCCCCACCGGGACTAGCGGAAATGAGCAGTTCTTC. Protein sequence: CASTPTGTSGNEQFF.

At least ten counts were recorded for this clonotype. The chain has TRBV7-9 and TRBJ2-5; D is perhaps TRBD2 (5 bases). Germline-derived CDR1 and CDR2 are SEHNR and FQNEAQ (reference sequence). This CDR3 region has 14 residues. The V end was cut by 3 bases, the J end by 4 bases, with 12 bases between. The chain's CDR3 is CASSFSGSIETQYF. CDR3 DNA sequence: TGTGCCAGCAGCTTCAGCGGAAGTATAGAGACCCAGTACTTC.

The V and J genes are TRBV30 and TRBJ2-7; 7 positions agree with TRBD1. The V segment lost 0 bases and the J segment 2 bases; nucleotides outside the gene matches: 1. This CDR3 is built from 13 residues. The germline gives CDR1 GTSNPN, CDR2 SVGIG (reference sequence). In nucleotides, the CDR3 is TGTGCCTGGAGTGTGGGACAGACCTACGAGCAGTACTTC. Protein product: CAWSVGQTYEQYF.